This T cell receptor (beta chain) was sequenced for a study of CD8 T cells in Susac syndrome. On the study more broadly: There were roughly six sequenced Susac syndrome patients with active disease and eight or nine in remission. The Susac syndrome patients were therapy-naive, on corticosteroids, or on intravenous immunoglobulin alone at blood draw.

Random-hexamer reverse transcription was applied to about 0.45 to 1 ug RNA. A multiplex approach, immunoSEQ multiplex PCR, amplified TCR beta CDR3 across 54 Vbeta and 13 Jbeta. TCRdb re-analysed the immunoSEQ multiplex PCR reads in MiXCR, keeping a single row per CDR3 protein. Seen here are roughly 140,000 distinct CDR3 sequences, 85% to 95% observed once, and the top ten hold about 0.16%. V was trimmed by 6 bases and J by 4 bases, leaving 10 bases between them. The CDR3 extends over 11 amino acids. Germline assignment: CDR1 DFQATT and CDR2 SNEGSKA (reference sequence). V and J are TRBV20-1 and TRBJ2-7; D unclear. The TCR sequence derives from a human donor with Susac syndrome. The sequencing sample was made of CD4+ T cells from PBMCs. The CDR3 is CSAQTLYEQYF. Here the CDR3 DNA reads TGCAGTGCCCAGACGCTATACGAGCAGTACTTC.